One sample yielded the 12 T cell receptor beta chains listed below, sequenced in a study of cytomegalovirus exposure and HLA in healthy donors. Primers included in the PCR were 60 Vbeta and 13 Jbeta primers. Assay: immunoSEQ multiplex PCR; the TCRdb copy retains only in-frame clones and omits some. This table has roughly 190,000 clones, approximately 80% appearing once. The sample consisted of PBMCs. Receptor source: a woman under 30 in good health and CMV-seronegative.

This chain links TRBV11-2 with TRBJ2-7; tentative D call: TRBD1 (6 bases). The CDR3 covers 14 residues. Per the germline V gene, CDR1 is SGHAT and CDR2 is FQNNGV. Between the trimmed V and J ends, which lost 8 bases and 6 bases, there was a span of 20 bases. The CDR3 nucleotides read TGTGCCAGCCCTAACAGGGTATTAGCTCGCGAGCAGTACTTC. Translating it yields CASPNRVLAREQYF.

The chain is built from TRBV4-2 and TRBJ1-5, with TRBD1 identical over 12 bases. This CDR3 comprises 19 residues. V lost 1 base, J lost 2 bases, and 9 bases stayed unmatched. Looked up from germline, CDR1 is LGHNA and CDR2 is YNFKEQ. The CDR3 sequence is CASSQGGTGGFYGNQPQHF. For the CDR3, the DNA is TGTGCCAGCAGCCAAGGGGGGACAGGGGGCTTTTACGGCAATCAGCCCCAGCATTTT.

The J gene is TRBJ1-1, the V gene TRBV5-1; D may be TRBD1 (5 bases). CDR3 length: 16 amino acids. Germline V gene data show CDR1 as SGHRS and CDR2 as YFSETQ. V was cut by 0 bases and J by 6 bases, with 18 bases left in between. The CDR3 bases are TGCGCCAGCAGCTTGGGTCCTTATCAGGGATCCCCTGAAGCTTTCTTT. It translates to CASSLGPYQGSPEAFF.

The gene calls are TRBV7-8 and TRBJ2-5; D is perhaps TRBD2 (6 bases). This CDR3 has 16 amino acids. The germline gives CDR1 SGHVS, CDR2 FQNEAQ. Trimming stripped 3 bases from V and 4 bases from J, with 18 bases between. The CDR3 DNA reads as TGTGCCAGCAGCTTGGTAGGATCGGGGGTGCGAGAGACCCAGTACTTC. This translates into CASSLVGSGVRETQYF. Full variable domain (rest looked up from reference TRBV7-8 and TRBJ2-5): GAGVSQSPRYKVAKRGQDVALRCDPISGHVSLFWYQQALGQGPEFLTYFQNEAQLDKSGLPSDRFFAERPEGSVSTLKIQRTQQEDSAVYLCASSLVGSGVRETQYFGPGTRLLVL.

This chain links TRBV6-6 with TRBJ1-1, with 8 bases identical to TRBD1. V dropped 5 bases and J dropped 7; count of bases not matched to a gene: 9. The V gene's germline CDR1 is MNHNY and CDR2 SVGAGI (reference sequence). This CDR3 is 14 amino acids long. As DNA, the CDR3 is TGTGCCAGCAGTCCTTCGGACAGGGTAAATGAAGCTTTCTTT. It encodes CASSPSDRVNEAFF.

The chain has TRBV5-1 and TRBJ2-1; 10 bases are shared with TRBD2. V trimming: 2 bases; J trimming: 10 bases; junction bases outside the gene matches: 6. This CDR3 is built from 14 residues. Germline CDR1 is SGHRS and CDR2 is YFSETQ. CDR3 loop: CASSLDLLAGEQFF. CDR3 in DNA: TGCGCCAGCAGCTTAGATTTACTAGCGGGAGAGCAGTTCTTC.

The CDR3 nucleotides read TGTGCCAGCAGTTTATCGGGGCCCGGGGGTACCGGGGAGCTGTTTTTT. Translated, it gives CASSLSGPGGTGELFF. V is TRBV28 and J is TRBJ2-2, with a possible D match to TRBD2 (6 bases). The CDR3 is made up of 16 amino acids. Germline loops: CDR1 MDHEN, CDR2 SYDVKM. The ends were cut back, 1 base at V and 5 bases at J, with 14 bases in the middle.

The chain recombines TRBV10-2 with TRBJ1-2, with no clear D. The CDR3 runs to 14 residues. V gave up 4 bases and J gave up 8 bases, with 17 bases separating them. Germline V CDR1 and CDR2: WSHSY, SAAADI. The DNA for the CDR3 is TGCGCCAGCAGTGGGTGGAGGGTAGATGGCGGCTACACCTTC. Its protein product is CASSGWRVDGGYTF.

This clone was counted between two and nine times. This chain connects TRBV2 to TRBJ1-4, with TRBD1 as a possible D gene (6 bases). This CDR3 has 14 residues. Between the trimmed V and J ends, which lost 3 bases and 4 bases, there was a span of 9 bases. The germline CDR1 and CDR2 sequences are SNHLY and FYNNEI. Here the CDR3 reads CASSDHRVNEKLFF. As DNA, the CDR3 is TGTGCCAGCAGTGACCACAGGGTTAATGAAAAACTGTTTTTT.

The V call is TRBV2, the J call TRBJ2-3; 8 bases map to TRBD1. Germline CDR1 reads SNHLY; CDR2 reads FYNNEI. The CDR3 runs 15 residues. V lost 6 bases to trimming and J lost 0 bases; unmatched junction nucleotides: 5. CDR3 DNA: TGTGCCAGCAGCGGACAGGGTTTCAGCACAGATACGCAGTATTTT. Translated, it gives CASSGQGFSTDTQYF.

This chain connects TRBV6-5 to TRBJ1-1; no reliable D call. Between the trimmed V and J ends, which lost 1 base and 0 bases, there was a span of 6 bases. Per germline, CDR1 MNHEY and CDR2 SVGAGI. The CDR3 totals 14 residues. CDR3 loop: CASSYFAVNTEAFF. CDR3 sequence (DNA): TGTGCCAGCAGTTACTTCGCAGTGAACACTGAAGCTTTCTTT.

The CDR3 DNA reads as TGTGCCAGCACTATCTACCGACAGTTCTCCTACGAGCAGTACGTC. Protein: CASTIYRQFSYEQYV. The V call is TRBV6-1, the J call TRBJ2-7; possibly TRBD1 for D (5 bases). Trimming removed 7 bases at V and 0 bases at J, with 16 bases between. Per germline, CDR1 MNHNS and CDR2 SASEGT. The CDR3 has 15 amino acids.